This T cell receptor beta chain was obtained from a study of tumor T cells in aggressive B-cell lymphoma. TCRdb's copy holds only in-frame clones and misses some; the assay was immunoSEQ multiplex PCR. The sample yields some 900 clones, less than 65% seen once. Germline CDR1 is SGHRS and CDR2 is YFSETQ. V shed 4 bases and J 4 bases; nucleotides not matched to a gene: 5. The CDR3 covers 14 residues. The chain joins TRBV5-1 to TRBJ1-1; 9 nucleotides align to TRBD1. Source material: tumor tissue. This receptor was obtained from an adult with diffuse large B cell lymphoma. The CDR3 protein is CASSQGQGFTEAFF. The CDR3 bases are TGCGCCAGCAGCCAAGGACAGGGGTTCACTGAAGCTTTCTTT.